This entry is about one T cell receptor beta chain. As yet, its antigen is unknown. The time point: baseline, week 1 (first vaccination visit). As to treatment: pre-vaccination baseline after standard-of-care therapy. Donors' newly diagnosed IDH1-mutant WHO grade 3 or 4 astrocytomas lacked nuclear ATRX. The CDR3 has 14 residues. Trimming shortened V by 4 bases and J by 11 bases, and 17 bases separated the two germline ends. Per germline, CDR1 MGHDK and CDR2 SYGVNS. Here immunoSEQ multiplex PCR was the method, and the copy in TCRdb shows in-frame clones only, minus some. Of 50,000 or so clones in the sample, 65% to 85% are singletons; the top ten hold roughly 19%. The source of the sample is a study of a mutant IDH1 vaccine in newly diagnosed glioma. Regarding the study as a whole: Vaccine-induced immune responses were detected in 93.3% of patients. Pseudoprogression appears to have had no connection to changes in top peripheral T cell clonotypes.

The sample in question was PBMCs, obtained from a glioma patient treated with radiotherapy, temozolomide or both. The V gene is TRBV25-1, the J gene TRBJ1-4, with D tentatively TRBD1 (5 bases). The sequence was obtained from a young man with glioma. For the CDR3, the DNA is TGTGCCAGCAGTGGGGGGGTGACAGAGGTGAAACTGTTTTTT. Encoded protein: CASSGGVTEVKLFF.